The sequence of this TCR beta chain was determined in a study of early T cells in non-severe SARS-CoV-2 infection. At the level of the study: The study sequenced bulk RNA from unsorted whole blood, with chains unpaired.

Individually, cDNA molecules had unique molecular identifiers attached to them. One entry per CDR3 protein results from TCRdb running MiXCR on the 5' RACE reads. The sample includes approximately 65,000 distinct CDR3 sequences, 12% of them seen just once. CDR3 length: 14 amino acids. Germline CDR1 and CDR2: LGHNA and YSLEER. Remarks on this clonotype: This clone may be a read error of a much larger clone one base away.

The TCR was taken from an adult who was a healthcare worker with PCR-confirmed SARS-CoV-2 infection or an uninfected control (not recorded which). The rearrangement joins TRBV4-3 to TRBJ1-1; D not resolved. Sequencing input: whole blood. In nucleotides, the CDR3 is TGCGCCAGCAGCCAAGATCGGGGTAAGACTGATGCTTTCTTT. Translation gives CASSQDRGKTDAFF.